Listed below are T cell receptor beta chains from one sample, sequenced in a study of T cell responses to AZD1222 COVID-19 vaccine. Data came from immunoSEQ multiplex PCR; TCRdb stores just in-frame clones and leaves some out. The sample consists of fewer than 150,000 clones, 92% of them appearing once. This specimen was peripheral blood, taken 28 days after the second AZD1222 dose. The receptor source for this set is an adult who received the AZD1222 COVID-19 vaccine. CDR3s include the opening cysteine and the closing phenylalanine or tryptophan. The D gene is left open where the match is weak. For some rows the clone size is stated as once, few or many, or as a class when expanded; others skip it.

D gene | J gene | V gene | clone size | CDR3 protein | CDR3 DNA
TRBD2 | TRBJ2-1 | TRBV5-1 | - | CASSAGTSSEQFF | TGCGCCAGCAGCGCCGGGACTAGCAGTGAGCAGTTCTTC
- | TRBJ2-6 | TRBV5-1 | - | CASSLSSRSSGANVLTF | TGCGCCAGCAGCTTGTCTAGCCGCAGCTCTGGGGCCAACGTCCTGACTTTC
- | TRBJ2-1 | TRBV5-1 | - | CASSLGRQREQFF | TGCGCCAGCAGCTTGGGGCGGCAACGTGAGCAGTTCTTC
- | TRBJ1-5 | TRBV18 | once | CASSPQDRQPQHF | TGTGCCAGCTCACCACAGGATCGCCAGCCCCAGCATTTT
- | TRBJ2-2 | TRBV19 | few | CASTVADRDTGELFF | TGTGCCAGTACTGTGGCGGATCGGGACACCGGGGAGCTGTTTTTT
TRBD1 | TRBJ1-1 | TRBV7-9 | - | CASSPRFVGTVNTEAFF | TGTGCCAGCAGCCCCCGATTCGTTGGGACAGTGAACACTGAAGCTTTCTTT
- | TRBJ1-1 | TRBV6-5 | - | CASSYKAGWNFFSFF | TGTGCCAGCAGTTACAAGGCGGGGTGGAATTTTTTCTCTTTCTTT
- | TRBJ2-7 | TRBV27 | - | CASSLGGARSEQYF | TGTGCCAGCAGTTTAGGAGGGGCACGATCCGAGCAGTACTTC
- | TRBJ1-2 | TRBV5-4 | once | CASSLQGNYGYTF | TGTGCCAGCAGCTTGCAAGGGAACTATGGCTACACCTTC
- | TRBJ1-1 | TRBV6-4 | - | CASSVGVNTEAFF | TGTGCCAGCAGTGTAGGGGTTAACACTGAAGCTTTCTTT
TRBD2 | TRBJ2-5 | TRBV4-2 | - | CASSQGSGSETQYF | TGTGCCAGCAGCCAGGGGAGCGGGAGTGAGACCCAGTACTTC
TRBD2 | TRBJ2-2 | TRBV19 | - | CASSISAGGPGELFF | TGTGCCAGTAGTATCTCAGCGGGAGGGCCGGGGGAGCTGTTTTTT
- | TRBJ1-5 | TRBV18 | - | CASSPSQGVNQPQHF | TGTGCCAGCTCACCCTCCCAGGGAGTCAATCAGCCCCAGCATTTT
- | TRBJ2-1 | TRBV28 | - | CASSTPWGSGYNEQFF | TGTGCCAGCAGTACCCCCTGGGGGAGCGGTTACAATGAGCAGTTCTTC
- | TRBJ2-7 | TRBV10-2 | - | CASSEGVVGTKEQYF | TGCGCCAGCAGTGAAGGCGTGGTCGGGACGAAAGAGCAGTACTTC
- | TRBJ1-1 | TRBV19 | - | CASSFWGQSNTEAFF | TGTGCCAGTAGCTTCTGGGGGCAGAGCAACACTGAAGCTTTCTTT
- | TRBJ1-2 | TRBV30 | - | CARDSNYGYTF | TGTGCCAGGGATAGCAACTATGGCTACACCTTC
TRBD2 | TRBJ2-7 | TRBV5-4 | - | CASSTDRASGSYEQYF | TGTGCCAGCAGCACTGATCGGGCTAGCGGGAGTTACGAGCAGTACTTC
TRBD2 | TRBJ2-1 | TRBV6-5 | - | CASEKLAGASNEQFF | TGTGCCAGTGAGAAACTAGCGGGAGCAAGTAATGAGCAGTTCTTC
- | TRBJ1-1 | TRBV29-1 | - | CSVRKATNTEAFF | TGCAGCGTTAGAAAGGCGACGAACACTGAAGCTTTCTTT
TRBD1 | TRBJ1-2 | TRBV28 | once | CASSLLGQGPLYGYTF | TGTGCCAGCAGTTTATTGGGACAGGGACCCCTCTATGGCTACACCTTC
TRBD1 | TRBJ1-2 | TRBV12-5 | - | CASGLSLNRGGYGYTF | TGTGCTAGTGGTTTGTCACTAAACAGGGGTGGATATGGCTACACCTTC
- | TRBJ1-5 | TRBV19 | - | CASSIAGPLNQPQHF | TGTGCCAGTAGTATCGCCGGGCCCCTCAATCAGCCCCAGCATTTT
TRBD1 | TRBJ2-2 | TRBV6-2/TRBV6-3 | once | CASSARDRVGVGELFF | TGTGCCAGCAGTGCCCGGGACAGGGTCGGTGTCGGGGAGCTGTTTTTT
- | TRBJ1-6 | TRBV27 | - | CASSLRISNNSPLHF | TGTGCCAGCAGTTTACGGATAAGTAATAATTCACCCCTCCACTTT
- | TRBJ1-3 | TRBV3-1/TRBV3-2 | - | CASSPTASGNTIYF | TGTGCCAGCAGTCCGACCGCCTCTGGAAACACCATATATTTT
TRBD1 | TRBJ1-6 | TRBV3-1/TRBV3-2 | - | CASSPSDRAGSPLHF | TGTGCCAGCAGCCCATCAGACAGGGCAGGTTCACCCCTCCACTTT
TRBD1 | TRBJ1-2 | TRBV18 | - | CASSLVASGTGGKDYGYTF | TGTGCCAGCTCACTCGTCGCTTCCGGGACAGGTGGGAAAGACTATGGCTACACCTTC
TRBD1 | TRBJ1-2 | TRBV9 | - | CASSLGDRGYTF | TGTGCCAGCAGCCTAGGGGACAGAGGCTACACCTTC
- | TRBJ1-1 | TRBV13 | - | CASSLVAVNTEAFF | TGTGCCAGCAGCTTAGTAGCGGTGAACACTGAAGCTTTCTTT
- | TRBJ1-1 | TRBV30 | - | CAWSVVFGPNTEAFF | TGTGCCTGGAGTGTAGTTTTTGGGCCGAACACTGAAGCTTTCTTT
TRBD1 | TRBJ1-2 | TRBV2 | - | CASSVRTGLRGYTF | TGTGCCAGCAGTGTTCGGACAGGGCTTAGGGGCTACACCTTC
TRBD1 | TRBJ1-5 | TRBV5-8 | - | CASSLGQGTRWGNQPQHF | TGTGCCAGCAGCCTCGGACAGGGGACCCGCTGGGGCAATCAGCCCCAGCATTTT
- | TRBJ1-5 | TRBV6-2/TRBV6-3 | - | CASSPREGPQHF | TGTGCCAGCAGTCCCCGGGAGGGGCCCCAGCATTTT
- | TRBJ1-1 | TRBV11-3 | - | CASSEVERQERNTEAFF | TGTGCCAGCAGCGAAGTAGAACGACAGGAGAGGAACACTGAAGCTTTCTTT
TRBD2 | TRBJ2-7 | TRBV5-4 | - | CASSRSSGRADEQYF | TGTGCCAGCAGCCGATCTAGCGGGAGGGCCGACGAGCAGTACTTC
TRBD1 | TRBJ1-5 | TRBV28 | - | CASSLSDRAHQPQHF | TGTGCCAGCAGTTTGTCCGACAGGGCGCATCAGCCCCAGCATTTT
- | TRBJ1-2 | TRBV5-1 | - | CASSPGQTSGGYTF | TGCGCCAGCAGCCCCGGACAGACCAGTGGAGGCTACACCTTC
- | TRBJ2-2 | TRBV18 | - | CASSLETNTGELFF | TGTGCCAGCTCACTTGAAACTAACACCGGGGAGCTGTTTTTT
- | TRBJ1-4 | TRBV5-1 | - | CASSLEEEKLFF | TGCGCCAGCAGCTTGGAAGAGGAAAAACTGTTTTTT
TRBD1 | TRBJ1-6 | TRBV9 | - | CASTTGDSPLHF | TGTGCCAGTACTACAGGGGATTCACCCCTCCACTTT
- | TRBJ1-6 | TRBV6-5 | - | CASRTPGTKNSPLHF | TGTGCCAGCAGGACCCCCGGGACTAAAAATTCACCCCTCCACTTT
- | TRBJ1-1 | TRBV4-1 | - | CASSQDRASMRSEAFF | TGCGCCAGCAGCCAAGATAGGGCTTCCATGAGGTCTGAAGCTTTCTTT
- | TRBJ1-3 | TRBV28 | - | CASRLGNTIYF | TGTGCCAGCAGACTTGGAAACACCATATATTTT
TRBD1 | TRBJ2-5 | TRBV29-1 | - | CSVEDLGWAWQQGKWETQYF | TGCAGCGTTGAAGATCTTGGGTGGGCCTGGCAACAGGGGAAATGGGAGACCCAGTACTTC
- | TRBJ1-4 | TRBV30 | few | CAWTKGGDEKLFF | TGTGCCTGGACAAAGGGAGGGGATGAAAAACTGTTTTTT
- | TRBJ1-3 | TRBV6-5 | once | CASTPASSGNTIYF | TGTGCCAGCACGCCGGCGAGTTCTGGAAACACCATATATTTT
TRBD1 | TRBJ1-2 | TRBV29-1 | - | CSAKQGANYGYTF | TGCAGCGCCAAACAGGGGGCGAACTATGGCTACACCTTC
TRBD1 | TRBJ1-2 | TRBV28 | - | CAIGQAGYGYTF | TGTGCCATCGGACAGGCCGGCTATGGCTACACCTTC
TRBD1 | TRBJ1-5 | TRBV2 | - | CASRVGQDSNQPQHF | TGTGCCAGCAGGGTTGGACAGGATAGCAATCAGCCCCAGCATTTT
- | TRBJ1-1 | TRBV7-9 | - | CASSLEPWARTEAFF | TGTGCCAGCAGCTTAGAACCCTGGGCGAGGACTGAAGCTTTCTTT
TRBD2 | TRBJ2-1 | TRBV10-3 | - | CAISEKGSGDYNEQFF | TGTGCCATCAGTGAGAAAGGTAGCGGGGATTACAATGAGCAGTTCTTC
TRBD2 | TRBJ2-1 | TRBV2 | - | CASRYPAGVSYNEQFF | TGTGCCAGCAGATATCCCGCGGGAGTATCCTACAATGAGCAGTTCTTC
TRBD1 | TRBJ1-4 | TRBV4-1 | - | CASSRLQGANEKLFF | TGCGCCAGCAGCCGCCTACAGGGGGCTAATGAAAAACTGTTTTTT
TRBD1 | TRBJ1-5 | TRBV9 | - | CASSATGAGPQHF | TGTGCCAGCAGCGCGACAGGGGCTGGGCCCCAGCATTTT
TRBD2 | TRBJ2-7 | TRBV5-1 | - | CASSLSSSGTGEQYF | TGCGCCAGCAGCTTGTCTTCTAGCGGAACGGGAGAGCAGTACTTC
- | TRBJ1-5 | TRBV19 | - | CASRSIGTQPQHF | TGTGCCAGTAGGAGTATCGGGACTCAGCCCCAGCATTTT
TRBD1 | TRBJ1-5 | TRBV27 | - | CASSPGQLNQPQHF | TGTGCCAGCAGTCCGGGACAGTTAAATCAGCCCCAGCATTTT
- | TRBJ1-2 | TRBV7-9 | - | CASSLDAQGYGYTF | TGTGCCAGCAGCTTAGACGCGCAGGGGTATGGCTACACCTTC
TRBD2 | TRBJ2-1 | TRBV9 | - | CASSVATSGGGEQFF | TGTGCCAGCAGCGTAGCAACTAGCGGGGGTGGGGAGCAGTTCTTC